Presented here are 4 T cell receptor beta chains from one specimen sequenced in a study of blood T cell repertoires in COVID-19. The repertoire was sequenced with immunoSEQ multiplex PCR; TCRdb's copy has only in-frame clones and lacks some. The sample yields 190,000 or so clones, roughly 90% seen once. The sample comprised peripheral blood. The receptor source for this set is a man aged 45-65 years with acute or convalescent COVID-19.

This clone occurred once. The rearrangement uses TRBV27 and TRBJ2-2; D perhaps matches TRBD1 (6 bases). This CDR3 comprises 18 residues. Trimming cost V 6 bases and J 1 base, with 21 bases left between them. The V gene's germline CDR1 is MNHEY and CDR2 SMNVEV (reference sequence). The CDR3 protein is CASSPSSGQFLNTGELFF. The CDR3, as DNA: TGTGCCAGCAGCCCATCCTCTGGACAGTTTCTGAACACCGGGGAGCTGTTTTTT.

The chain employs TRBV14 and TRBJ1-6, with a weak D call TRBD1 (5 bases). V was trimmed by 6 bases and J by 6 bases, leaving 15 bases between them. Looked up from germline, CDR1 is SGHDN and CDR2 is FVKESK. This CDR3 has 15 residues. CDR3 DNA: TGTGCCAGCAGGGCAGGGAGGGGAAGTAATTCACCCCTCCACTTT. Amino acids: CASRAGRGSNSPLHF.

The chain employs TRBV27 and TRBJ2-7, with 13 bases that match TRBD2. Germline CDR1 reads MNHEY; CDR2 reads SMNVEV (reference sequence). CDR3 length equals 14 residues. V trimming: 6 bases; J trimming: 8 bases; junction bases outside the gene matches: 7. The chain's CDR3 is CASSPGLAGVKQYF. The CDR3 region has the DNA TGTGCCAGCAGCCCAGGACTAGCGGGAGTGAAGCAGTACTTC.

The chain employs TRBV5-1 and TRBJ1-1; the D is unclear. Germline-derived CDR1 and CDR2 are SGHRS and YFSETQ. This CDR3 comprises 16 residues. V was clipped by 2 bases and J by 4 bases, with 18 bases between them. This CDR3 is CASSLFRQEPATEAFF. CDR3 DNA: TGCGCCAGCAGCTTATTCCGACAAGAGCCCGCCACTGAAGCTTTCTTT. The whole variable domain, remainder taken from reference TRBV5-1 and TRBJ1-1, is KAGVTQTPRYLIKTRGQQVTLSCSPISGHRSVSWYQQTPGQGLQFLFEYFSETQRNKGNFPGRFSGRQFSNSRSEMNVSTLELGDSALYLCASSLFRQEPATEAFFGQGTRLTVV.